This T cell receptor beta chain appears in the sequencing data of a study of CD8+CD57+ T cells in acquired aplastic anemia. On the study more broadly: Sorted CD4+ and CD8+ cell DNA averaged roughly 3.2 ug. Points from the study as a whole: Patients and controls shared 25 to 30 CD8+ CDR3 sequences.

The CDR3 sequence is 13 residues long. The V end was cut by 4 bases, the J end by 2 bases, with 9 bases between. Germline CDR1 is SEHNR and CDR2 is FQNEAQ (reference sequence). This clonotype was observed many times. Its target is not known. Both TCR beta VDJ combination and CDR3 sequence profiling were carried out. Genomic DNA was the template for this profiling. Via MiXCR, TCRdb re-called the reads, giving one row per CDR3 protein. The sample consists of 270,000 or so distinct CDR3 sequences, 82% of them appearing once. Patients sequenced had flow cytometry evidence of CD8+CD57+ cell expansion. Each patient had severe acquired aplastic anemia. Patients had received no therapy at the time of blood sampling.

The V gene is TRBV7-9, the J gene TRBJ2-7; D remains unclear. Material: sorted CD4+, CD8+, or CD8+CD57+ T cells (not recorded which) from PBMCs. The receptor's source is a human donor with aplastic anemia. As DNA, the CDR3 is TGTGCCAGCAGCTCCAAAGGGACCTACGAGCAGTACGTC. This translates into CASSSKGTYEQYV.